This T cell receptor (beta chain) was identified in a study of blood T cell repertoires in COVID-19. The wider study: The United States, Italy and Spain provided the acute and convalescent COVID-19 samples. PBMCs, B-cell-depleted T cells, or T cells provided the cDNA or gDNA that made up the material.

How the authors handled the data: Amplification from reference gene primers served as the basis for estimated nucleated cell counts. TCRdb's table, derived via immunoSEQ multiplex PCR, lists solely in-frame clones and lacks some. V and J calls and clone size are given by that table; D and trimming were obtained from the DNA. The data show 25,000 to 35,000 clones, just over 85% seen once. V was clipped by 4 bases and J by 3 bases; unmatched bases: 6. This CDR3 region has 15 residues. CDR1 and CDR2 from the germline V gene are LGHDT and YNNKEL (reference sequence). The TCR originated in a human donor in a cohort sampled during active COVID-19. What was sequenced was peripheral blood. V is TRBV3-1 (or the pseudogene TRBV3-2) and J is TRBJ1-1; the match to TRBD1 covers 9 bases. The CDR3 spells CASSPGTGRYTEAFF. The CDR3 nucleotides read TGTGCCAGCAGCCCCGGGACAGGGAGGTACACTGAAGCTTTCTTT.